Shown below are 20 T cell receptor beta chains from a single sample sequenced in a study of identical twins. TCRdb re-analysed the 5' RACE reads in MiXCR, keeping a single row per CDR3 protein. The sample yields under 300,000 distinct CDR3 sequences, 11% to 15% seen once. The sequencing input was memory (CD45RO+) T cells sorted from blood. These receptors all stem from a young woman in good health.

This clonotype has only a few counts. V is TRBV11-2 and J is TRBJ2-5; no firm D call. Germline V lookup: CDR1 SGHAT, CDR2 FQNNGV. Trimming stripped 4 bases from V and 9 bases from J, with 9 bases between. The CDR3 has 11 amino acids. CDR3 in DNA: TGTGCCAGCAGCTCCCCTACCCCCCAGTACTTC. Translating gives CASSSPTPQYF.

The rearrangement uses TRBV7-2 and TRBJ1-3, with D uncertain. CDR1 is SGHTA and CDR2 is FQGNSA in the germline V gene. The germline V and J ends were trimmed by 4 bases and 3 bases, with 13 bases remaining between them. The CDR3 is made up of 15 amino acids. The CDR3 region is CASSYSRRFGNTIYF. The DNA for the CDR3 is TGTGCCAGCAGCTACAGCCGTCGGTTTGGAAACACCATATATTTT. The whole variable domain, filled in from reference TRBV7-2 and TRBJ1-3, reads GAGVSQSPSNKVTEKGKDVELRCDPISGHTALYWYRQSLGQGLEFLIYFQGNSAPDKSGLPSDRFSAERTGGSVSTLTIQRTQQEDSAVYLCASSYSRRFGNTIYFGEGSWLTVV.

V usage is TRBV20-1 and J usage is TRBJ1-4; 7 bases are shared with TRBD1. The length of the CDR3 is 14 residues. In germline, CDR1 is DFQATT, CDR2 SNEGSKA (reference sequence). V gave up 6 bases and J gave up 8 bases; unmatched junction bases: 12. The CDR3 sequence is CSARDPKGGEKLFF. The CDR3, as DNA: TGCAGTGCCCGTGACCCAAAAGGGGGCGAAAAACTGTTTTTT.

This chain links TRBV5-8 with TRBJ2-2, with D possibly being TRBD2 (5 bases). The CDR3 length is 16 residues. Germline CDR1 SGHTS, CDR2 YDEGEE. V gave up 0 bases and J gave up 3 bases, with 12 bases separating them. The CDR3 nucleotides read TGTGCCAGCAGCTTGGGAGCCGGGATTTACACCGGGGAGCTGTTTTTT. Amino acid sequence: CASSLGAGIYTGELFF.

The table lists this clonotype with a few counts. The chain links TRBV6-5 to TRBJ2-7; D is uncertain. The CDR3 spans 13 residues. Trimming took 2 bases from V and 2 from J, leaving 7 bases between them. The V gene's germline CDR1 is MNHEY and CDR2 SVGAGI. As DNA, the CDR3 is TGTGCCAGCAGTTACCACGGAACCTACGAGCAGTACTTC. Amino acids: CASSYHGTYEQYF.

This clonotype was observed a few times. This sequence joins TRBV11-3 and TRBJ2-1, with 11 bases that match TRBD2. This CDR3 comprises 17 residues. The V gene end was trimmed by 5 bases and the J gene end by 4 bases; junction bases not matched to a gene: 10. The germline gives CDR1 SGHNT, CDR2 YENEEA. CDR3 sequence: CASSPTRTSGRYNEQFF. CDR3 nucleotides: TGTGCCAGCAGCCCGACCAGGACTAGCGGGCGATACAATGAGCAGTTCTTC. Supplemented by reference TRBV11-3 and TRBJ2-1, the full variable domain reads EAGVVQSPRYKIIEKKQPVAFWCNPISGHNTLYWYLQNLGQGPELLIRYENEEAVDDSQLPKDRFSAERLKGVDSTLKIQPAELGDSAVYLCASSPTRTSGRYNEQFFGPGTRLTVL.

Here the CDR3 reads CASSLAENSPLHF. In DNA form, the CDR3 reads TGTGCCAGCAGCTTAGCCGAAAATTCACCCCTCCACTTT. This chain uses TRBV7-9 with TRBJ1-6, with D unclear. The CDR3 sequence is 13 residues long. The germline gives CDR1 SEHNR, CDR2 FQNEAQ (reference sequence). V was clipped by 0 bases and J by 7 bases, with 4 bases between them.

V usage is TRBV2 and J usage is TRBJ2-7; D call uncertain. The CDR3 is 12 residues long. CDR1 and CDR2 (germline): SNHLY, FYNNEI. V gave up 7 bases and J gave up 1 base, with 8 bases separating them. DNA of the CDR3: TGTGCCAGCAAATTCGCTTCCTACGAGCAGTACTTC. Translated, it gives CASKFASYEQYF. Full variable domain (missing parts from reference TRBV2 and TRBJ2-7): EPEVTQTPSHQVTQMGQEVILRCVPISNHLYFYWYRQILGQKVEFLVSFYNNEISEKSEIFDDQFSVERPDGSNFTLKIRSTKLEDSAMYFCASKFASYEQYFGPGTRLTVT.

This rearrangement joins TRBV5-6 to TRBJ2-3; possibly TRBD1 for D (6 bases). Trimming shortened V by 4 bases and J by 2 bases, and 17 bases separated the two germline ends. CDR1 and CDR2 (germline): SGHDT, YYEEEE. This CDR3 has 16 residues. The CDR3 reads CASSPSIGGFTDTQYF. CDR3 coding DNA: TGTGCCAGCAGCCCCTCTATAGGGGGATTCACAGATACGCAGTATTTT.

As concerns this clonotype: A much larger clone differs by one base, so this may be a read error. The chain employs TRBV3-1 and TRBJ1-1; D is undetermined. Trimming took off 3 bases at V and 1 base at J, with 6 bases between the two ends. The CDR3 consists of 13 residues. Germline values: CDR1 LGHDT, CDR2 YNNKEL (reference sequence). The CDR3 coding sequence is TGTGCCAGCAGCCAGGGAAAGAACACTGAAGCTTTCTTT. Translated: CASSQGKNTEAFF.

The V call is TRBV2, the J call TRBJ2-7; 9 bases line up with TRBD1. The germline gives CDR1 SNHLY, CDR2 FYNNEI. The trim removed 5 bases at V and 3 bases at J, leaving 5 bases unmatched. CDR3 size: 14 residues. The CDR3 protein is CASSWDREGYEQYF. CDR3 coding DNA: TGTGCCAGCAGTTGGGACAGGGAGGGCTACGAGCAGTACTTC.

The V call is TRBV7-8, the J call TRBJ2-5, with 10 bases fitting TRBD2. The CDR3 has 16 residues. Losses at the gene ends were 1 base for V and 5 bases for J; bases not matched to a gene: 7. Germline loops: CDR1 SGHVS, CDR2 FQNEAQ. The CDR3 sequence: CASSLGAGGPWETQYF. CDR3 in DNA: TGTGCCAGCAGCTTAGGAGCGGGGGGGCCTTGGGAGACCCAGTACTTC.

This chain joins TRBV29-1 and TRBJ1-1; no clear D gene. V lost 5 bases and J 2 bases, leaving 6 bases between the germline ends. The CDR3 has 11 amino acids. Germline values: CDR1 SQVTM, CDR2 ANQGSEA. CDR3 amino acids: CSVRSNTEAFF. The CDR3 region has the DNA TGCAGCGTTCGAAGTAACACTGAAGCTTTCTTT.

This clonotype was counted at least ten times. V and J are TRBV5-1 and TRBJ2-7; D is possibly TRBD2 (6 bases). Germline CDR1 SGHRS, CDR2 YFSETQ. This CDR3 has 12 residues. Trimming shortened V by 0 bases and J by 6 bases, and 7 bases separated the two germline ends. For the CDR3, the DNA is TGCGCCAGCAGCTTGGTGGAGGGCGAGCAGTACTTC. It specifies CASSLVEGEQYF.

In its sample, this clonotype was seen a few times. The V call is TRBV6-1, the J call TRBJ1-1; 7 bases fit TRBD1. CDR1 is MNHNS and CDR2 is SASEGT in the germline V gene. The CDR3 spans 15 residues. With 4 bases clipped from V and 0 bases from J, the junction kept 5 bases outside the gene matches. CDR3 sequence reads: CASSGTGSMNTEAFF. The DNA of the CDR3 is TGTGCCAGCAGTGGGACAGGTTCTATGAACACTGAAGCTTTCTTT.

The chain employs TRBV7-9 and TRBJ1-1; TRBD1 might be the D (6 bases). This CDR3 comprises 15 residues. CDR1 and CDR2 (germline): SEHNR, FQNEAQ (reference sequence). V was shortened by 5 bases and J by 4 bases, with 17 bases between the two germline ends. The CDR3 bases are TGTGCCAGCAGCCAAACAGGGCAGGGGATCACTGAAGCTTTCTTT. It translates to CASSQTGQGITEAFF.

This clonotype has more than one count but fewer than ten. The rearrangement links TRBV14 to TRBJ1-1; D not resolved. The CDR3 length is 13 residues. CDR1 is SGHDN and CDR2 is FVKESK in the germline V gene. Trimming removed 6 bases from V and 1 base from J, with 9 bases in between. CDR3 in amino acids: CASRRGRNTEAFF. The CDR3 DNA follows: TGTGCCAGCAGGCGTGGGCGGAACACTGAAGCTTTCTTT.

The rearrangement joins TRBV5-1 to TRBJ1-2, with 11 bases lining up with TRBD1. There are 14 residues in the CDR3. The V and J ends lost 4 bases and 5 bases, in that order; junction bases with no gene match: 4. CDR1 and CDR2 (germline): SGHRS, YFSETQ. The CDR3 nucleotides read TGCGCCAGCAGCCGCGGGACAGGGGGGTATGGCTACACCTTC. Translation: CASSRGTGGYGYTF.

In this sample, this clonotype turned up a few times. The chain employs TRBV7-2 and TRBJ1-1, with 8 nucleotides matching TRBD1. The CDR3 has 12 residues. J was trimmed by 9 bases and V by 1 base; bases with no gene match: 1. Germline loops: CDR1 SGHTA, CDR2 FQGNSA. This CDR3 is CASSLDRGKAFF. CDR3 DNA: TGTGCCAGCAGCTTAGACAGGGGGAAAGCTTTCTTT.

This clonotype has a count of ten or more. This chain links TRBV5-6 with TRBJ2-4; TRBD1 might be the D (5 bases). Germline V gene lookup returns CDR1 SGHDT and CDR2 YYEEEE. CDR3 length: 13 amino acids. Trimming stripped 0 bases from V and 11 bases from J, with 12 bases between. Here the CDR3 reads CASSLGGEQFQYF. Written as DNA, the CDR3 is TGTGCCAGCAGCTTGGGGGGCGAACAGTTTCAGTACTTC.